Shown below are 25 T cell receptor beta chains from a single sample sequenced in a study of CD8+ T cells in alopecia areata. Extracted from the samples, RNA was reverse transcribed into cDNA to serve as the sequencing template. Only in-frame clones appear in the TCRdb table, and some are missing; sequencing was by immunoSEQ multiplex PCR. The sample yields over 250,000 clones, without any singletons. Sorting relied on CD4, CD8alpha, NKG2D, NKG2ACE and other markers applied to pooled cutaneous lymph node cells. Sequencing was carried out using CD4+ T cells sorted from a lymph node. All receptors come from a C3H/HeJ mouse with alopecia areata. For this mouse line, the MHC haplotype is H2-k.

The table lists this clone with a few counts. The gene names given are mouse names. Coverage ceases 3 residues before the CDR3 finishes, and the germline J gene fills in the end. The sample has other DNA sequences that encode this CDR3 too. This chain uses TRBV31 with TRBJ1-6, with D perhaps matching TRBD1 (6 bases). TRBJ1-6 belongs to the ORF category, with a function that is uncertain. Trimming took off 3 bases at V and 3 bases at J, with 9 bases between the two ends. This CDR3 is 14 amino acids long. CDR1 and CDR2 from the germline V gene are GKSSPN and SITVG. CDR3 residues: CAWSLGGYNSPLYF. CDR3 bases read: TGTGCCTGGAGCCTAGGGGGCTATAATTCGCCC.

Details on this clone: Here the gene names and germline are mouse. The sequence runs out 4 residues before the end of the CDR3; the remainder is reconstructed from the germline J gene. This chain links TRBV13-3 with TRBJ2-5; 7 bases map to TRBD2. Per the germline V gene, CDR1 is NNHDY and CDR2 is SYVADS. The CDR3 extends over 16 amino acids. With V trimmed by 2 bases and J by 3 bases, 9 bases remained unmatched. The part of the CDR3 DNA that was read is TGTGCCAGCAGTGAATATGGGGGGACGGGGCAAGAC. It codes for CASSEYGGTGQD. The entire CDR3 sequence reads CASSEYGGTGQDTQYF.

This clone has more than one count but fewer than ten. Mouse gene names and germline throughout. The CDR3 extends 4 residues past the end of the read, so its final part is completed from the germline J gene. The rearrangement links TRBV13-3 to TRBJ1-1; a possible D gene is TRBD1 (6 bases). V lost 3 bases, J lost 0 bases, and 6 bases lay in between. The germline CDR1 and CDR2 sequences are NNHDY and SYVADS. The CDR3 has 13 amino acids. The sequenced CDR3 bases are TGTGCCAGCAGTGCAGGGGCAAACACA. Translating it yields CASSAGANT. The CDR3 reads in full as CASSAGANTEVFF.

This clone was recorded a few times. Gene and germline names: mouse. Read data end 3 residues before the CDR3 end; the end is taken from the germline J gene. The rearrangement uses TRBV5 and TRBJ1-6; 9 bases are shared with TRBD1. TRBJ1-6 is flagged as an ORF with uncertain function. CDR1 and CDR2 from the germline V gene are LGHNA and YNLKQL (reference sequence). Trimming took 3 bases from V and 6 from J; bases not matched to a gene: 6. This CDR3 region has 16 residues. CDR3 DNA, as far as it was read: TGTGCCAGCAGCCACCGACAGGGGGGGAGTAATTCGCCC. Protein: CASSHRQGGSNSP. The whole CDR3 protein is CASSHRQGGSNSPLYF.

This clone was detected many times. Here the gene names and germline are mouse. Sequencing ends 4 residues short of the CDR3 end; the germline J gene provides the rest. The J gene is TRBJ2-3, the V gene TRBV14; 7 nucleotides match TRBD1. The CDR3 sequence is 14 residues long. Trimming removed 5 bases from V and 1 base from J; junction bases left unmatched: 4. Germline values: CDR1 SGHDT, CDR2 FRDEAV. The part of the CDR3 DNA that was read is TGTGCCAGCAGACGACAGGGCGGTGCAGAA. Its translation: CASRRQGGAE. The complete CDR3 protein is CASRRQGGAETLYF.

Comment on this clone: Germline and genes here are mouse. The read ends 4 residues shy of where the CDR3 ends; the end is completed using the germline J gene. In the same sample, other DNA sequences code for this CDR3. V gene TRBV5 combines with J gene TRBJ2-7; the match to TRBD1 covers 9 bases. The CDR3 has 14 residues. V was clipped by 4 bases and J by 2 bases; unmatched bases: 3. In germline, CDR1 is LGHNA, CDR2 YNLKQL (reference sequence). The CDR3 loop is CASSPRQGAYEQYF. CDR3 DNA, as far as it was read: TGTGCCAGCAGCCCCCGACAGGGGGCCTAT.

Points on this clone: The gene symbols are mouse symbols. The CDR3 region is CASSHTDWVYEQYF. Partial CDR3 DNA: TGTGCCAGCAGCCACACTGACTGGGTCTAT. The chain couples TRBV5 to TRBJ2-7; 7 bases line up with TRBD2. The CDR3 end falls 4 residues outside the read, so it is completed with the germline J gene. Trimming removed 3 bases from V and 3 bases from J; junction bases left unmatched: 5. CDR1 LGHNA and CDR2 YNLKQL come from the germline V gene (reference sequence). This CDR3 is 14 amino acids long.

This clone was seen a handful of times. Gene names are the mouse ones. The observed sequence ends 4 residues before the CDR3 terminus, with the missing tail filled in from the germline J gene. This chain links TRBV31 with TRBJ2-2; D might be TRBD1 (6 bases). The CDR3 is made up of 15 amino acids. The ends were cut back, 2 bases at V and 3 bases at J, with 13 bases in the middle. Germline CDR1 reads GKSSPN; CDR2 reads SITVG. This CDR3 is CAWSLEGEDTGQLYF. CDR3 bases read: TGTGCCTGGAGTTTGGAGGGGGAGGACACCGGG.

In the case of this clone: The gene names given are mouse names. From the germline J gene comes the end of the CDR3, since the read stops 4 residues before it. Other DNA sequences in this sample translate to the same CDR3. The V call is TRBV1, the J call TRBJ2-5, with 14 bases that match TRBD2. Per germline, CDR1 NSQYPW and CDR2 LRSPGD (reference sequence). The junction had 1 base not matched to a gene; V was cut back by 3 bases and J by 2 bases. The CDR3 is 16 residues long. The DNA read from the CDR3 is TGCACCTGCAGTGCGGGGACTGGGGGGGCCCAAGAC. This gives the protein CTCSAGTGGAQD. The full-length CDR3 reads as CTCSAGTGGAQDTQYF.

Regarding this clone: Any gene name here is a mouse gene name. The read ends 4 residues early relative to the CDR3; the germline J gene fills the gap. Other DNA sequences from this sample encode an identical CDR3 as well. J is TRBJ2-3 and V is TRBV13-2, with 8 bases lining up with TRBD2. Germline assignment: CDR1 NNHNN and CDR2 SYGAGS (reference sequence). The CDR3 loop spans 15 amino acids. V was pared by 0 bases and J by 3 bases, with 3 bases of the junction left unmatched. Incomplete CDR3 DNA: TGTGCCAGCGGTGATGCGGGGGGGCGGGCAGAA. It codes for CASGDAGGRAE. The CDR3 reads in full as CASGDAGGRAETLYF.

This clone was picked up many times. Any gene name here is a mouse gene name. The read terminates 4 residues before the CDR3 end, so the remaining end is supplied by the germline J gene. The chain combines TRBV17 with TRBJ2-5, with unresolved D. V was pared by 0 bases and J by 3 bases, with 10 bases between. The germline CDR1 and CDR2 sequences are MNHDT and YYDKIL. The CDR3 is 15 residues long. The CDR3 here is CASSRDHFLQDTQYF. CDR3 DNA (partial): TGTGCTAGCAGTAGAGATCACTTCCTTCAAGAC.

This clone was seen a few times. Genes and germline are mouse. The CDR3 is cut off 4 residues early in the read; its end comes from the germline J gene. The chain recombines TRBV5 with TRBJ2-2; D possibly corresponds to TRBD2 (6 bases). Germline V gene data show CDR1 as LGHNA and CDR2 as YNLKQL (reference sequence). With 3 bases removed from V and 2 bases from J, the gap between germline ends came to 13 bases. The CDR3 has 16 amino acids. Incomplete CDR3 DNA: TGTGCCAGCAGCCACGACTGGTCGGGCAACACCGGG. This gives the protein CASSHDWSGNTG. The entire CDR3 reads CASSHDWSGNTGQLYF.

Worth noting for this clone: The germline and genes are mouse ones. The CDR3 is cut off 4 residues early in the read; its end comes from the germline J gene. J is TRBJ1-2 and V is TRBV19; 7 bases fit TRBD1. V lost 4 bases, J lost 0 bases, and 6 bases stayed unmatched. Germline CDR1 FNHDT, CDR2 SITEND (reference sequence). CDR3 length equals 15 residues. The CDR3 bases that were read are TGTGCCAGCAGTCCCCTGGGACAGACAAACTCC. Translating it yields CASSPLGQTNS. The whole CDR3 region reads CASSPLGQTNSDYTF.

The table lists this clone with a few counts. Gene names follow the mouse nomenclature. The sequenced fragment ends 4 residues before the CDR3 boundary, so the rest is inferred from the germline J gene. The chain combines TRBV1 with TRBJ2-7; D gene ambiguous. This CDR3 has 14 amino acids. Germline CDR1 NSQYPW, CDR2 LRSPGD (reference sequence). The CDR3 sequence: CTCSAESAQYEQYF. Partial CDR3 DNA: TGCACCTGCAGTGCAGAATCAGCCCAATAT.

Worth noting for this clone: The genes are named according to mouse. The read halts 4 residues ahead of the CDR3 end, with the missing end drawn from the germline J gene. The chain combines TRBV13-3 with TRBJ2-2, with TRBD1 as a possible D gene (5 bases). Trimming shortened V by 5 bases and J by 0 bases, and 8 bases separated the two germline ends. The CDR3 has 14 amino acids. CDR1 and CDR2 from the germline V gene are NNHDY and SYVADS. Here the CDR3 reads CASRQAANTGQLYF. The sequenced CDR3 bases are TGTGCCAGCAGACAGGCTGCAAACACCGGG.

This clone has just a few counts. Genes here carry mouse names. The read falls 4 residues short of the CDR3 end, and the missing part is taken from the germline J gene. The chain links TRBV13-1 to TRBJ2-2; 8 bases align to TRBD1. After removal of 3 bases from V and 1 base from J, the junction contained 5 bases not matched to a gene. From germline, CDR1 is NSHNY and CDR2 SYGAGN. This CDR3 has 16 amino acids. CDR3 sequence: CASSATQGGNTGQLYF. CDR3 DNA, as far as it was read: TGTGCCAGCAGTGCGACACAGGGGGGAAACACCGGG.

In the case of this clone: Gene labels here are mouse ones. The read ends 4 residues before the CDR3 terminus; that terminus is restored from the germline J gene. This chain uses TRBV1 with TRBJ2-7; D perhaps matches TRBD1 (7 bases). This CDR3 is 13 amino acids long. Germline assignment: CDR1 NSQYPW and CDR2 LRSPGD (reference sequence). The CDR3 here is CTCSALRGDEQYF. The sequenced part of the CDR3 DNA is TGCACCTGCAGTGCGCTCAGGGGGGAT.

A word on this clone: The germline and genes are mouse ones. The CDR3 end lies 4 residues beyond the end of the read and is filled in from the germline J gene. This chain uses TRBV19 with TRBJ2-4; D unresolved. The V end was cut by 2 bases, the J end by 1 base, with 11 bases between. The CDR3 has 15 residues. In germline, CDR1 is FNHDT, CDR2 SITEND (reference sequence). CDR3 protein: CASSMRSGGQNTLYF. The DNA read from the CDR3 is TGTGCCAGCAGTATGCGCAGCGGTGGTCAAAAC.

Regarding this clone: Here the gene names and germline are mouse. The read terminates 4 residues before the CDR3 end, so the remaining end is supplied by the germline J gene. The chain is built from TRBV19 and TRBJ2-3, with 11 bases that match TRBD2. This CDR3 spans 16 amino acids. Germline loops: CDR1 FNHDT, CDR2 SITEND (reference sequence). With 0 bases clipped from V and 3 bases from J, the junction kept 3 bases outside the gene matches. CDR3 bases read: TGTGCCAGCAGTATAGACACTGGGGGGGCGGCAGAA. It is translated as CASSIDTGGAAE. The whole CDR3 region reads CASSIDTGGAAETLYF.

The table lists this clone with a few counts. The germline and genes are mouse ones. The missing CDR3 end, 4 residues past where the read stops, is filled in from the germline J gene. V and J are TRBV13-3 and TRBJ1-1; TRBD1 matches 7 bases. In germline, CDR1 is NNHDY, CDR2 SYVADS. Germline trimming cut 0 bases from V and 3 bases from J; bases unmatched to any gene: 2. The CDR3 has 14 residues. CDR3 bases read: TGTGCCAGCAGTGATGCCAGGGGGGACACA. It yields the protein CASSDARGDT. The complete CDR3 reads CASSDARGDTEVFF.

Comments on this clone: Gene names denote mouse genes. The CDR3 is cut off 3 residues early in the read; its end comes from the germline J gene. The V and J genes are TRBV3 and TRBJ1-6, with TRBD1 identical over 10 bases. TRBJ1-6 is flagged as an ORF with uncertain function. Germline assignment: CDR1 SNHLY and CDR2 FYNGKV (reference sequence). J lost 8 bases, V lost 1 base, and 2 bases had no gene match. This CDR3 region has 15 residues. CDR3 amino acids: CASSLGQGAYSPLYF. The CDR3 bases that were read are TGTGCCAGCAGCTTAGGACAGGGGGCTTATTCGCCC.

On this clone: Gene names denote mouse genes. The CDR3 goes on 4 residues after the read ends, and that part is filled in from the germline J gene. The same CDR3 can be traced to other DNA sequences in this sample. The chain is built from TRBV19 and TRBJ1-2; 7 bases align to TRBD1. V lost 2 bases to trimming and J lost 1 base; unmatched junction nucleotides: 2. CDR3 length: 14 amino acids. The germline CDR1 and CDR2 sequences are FNHDT and SITEND (reference sequence). CDR3 protein: CASSIQGGNSDYTF. Incomplete CDR3 DNA: TGTGCCAGCAGTATCCAGGGGGGAAACTCC. The full variable domain, rest sourced from reference TRBV19 and TRBJ1-2, is GGIITQTPKFLIGQEGQKLTLKCQQNFNHDTMYWYRQDSGKGLRLIYYSITENDLQKGDLSEGYDASREKKSSFSLTVTSAQKNEMAVFLCASSIQGGNSDYTFGSGTRLLVI.

In its sample, this clone was seen a few times. The gene names here belong to mouse. The read ends 4 residues early relative to the CDR3; the germline J gene fills the gap. The rearrangement links TRBV13-1 to TRBJ2-3; 13 bases map to TRBD2. The CDR3 is 16 residues long. J was trimmed by 1 base and V by 5 bases; bases with no gene match: 4. The germline CDR1 and CDR2 sequences are NSHNY and SYGAGN. The covered CDR3 bases are TGTGCCAGCAGGGACTGGGGGGGCGGGGGTGCAGAA. It encodes CASRDWGGGGAE. The full CDR3 sequence reads CASRDWGGGGAETLYF.

In this sample, this clone turned up a few times. Mouse germline and gene names are used. The CDR3 end is not reached by the read, which stops 4 residues before it; the germline J gene fills it in. J is TRBJ2-1 and V is TRBV29, with D possibly being TRBD1 (6 bases). Trimming shortened V by 5 bases and J by 1 base, and 12 bases separated the two germline ends. CDR1 and CDR2 (germline): MSHET, SYDVDS. The CDR3 totals 15 residues. CDR3 sequence: CASSTRDNNYAEQFF. The covered CDR3 bases are TGTGCTAGCAGTACACGGGACAACAACTATGCT.

About this clone itself: Gene names and germline match the mouse. Read coverage stops 4 residues before the CDR3 terminus; the germline J gene supplies the remainder. The chain uses TRBV19 and TRBJ2-2, with 8 bases matching TRBD2. The ends lost 3 bases at V and 4 bases at J; junction bases unmatched: 5. The CDR3 extends over 15 amino acids. Germline V gives CDR1 FNHDT, CDR2 SITEND (reference sequence). The sequenced part of the CDR3 DNA is TGTGCCAGCAGTAGGGCTGGGGGGCCCACCGGG. Translated: CASSRAGGPTG. The CDR3 reads in full as CASSRAGGPTGQLYF.